These T cell receptor beta chains were read from a single sample in a study of T and B cells in COVID-19 patients. MiXCR was run by TCRdb on the multiplex PCR reads, yielding one entry per CDR3 protein. The profile shows 9,000 to 13,000 distinct CDR3 sequences, 33% of them singletons. Material: blood. These receptors came from a human donor with active COVID-19. The CDR3 runs from the conserved cysteine through the conserved F or W. The order of the fields is J gene, D gene, V gene, clone size, CDR3 DNA, CDR3 protein. A D gene is named only where the DNA matches it firmly. Rows may omit the clone size; those that give it use once, few, many or a size class.

J: TRBJ2-1
D: -
V: TRBV29-1
size: medium-sized
DNA: TGCAGCGTTGAAACACAGGGTACCTACAATGAGCAGTTCTTC
CDR3: CSVETQGTYNEQFF

J: TRBJ2-1
D: -
V: TRBV20-1
size: few
DNA: TGCAGTGCTAGAAGGGGGACCCAATACTACAATGAGCAGTTCTTC
CDR3: CSARRGTQYYNEQFF

J: TRBJ2-3
D: -
V: TRBV28
size: -
DNA: TGTGCCAGCAGTTTTATGAAGGCACAGGCAGATACGCAGTATTTT
CDR3: CASSFMKAQADTQYF

J: TRBJ1-2
D: -
V: TRBV15
size: -
DNA: TGTGCCACCAGCAGAGATGTAGGGAATGGCTACACCTTC
CDR3: CATSRDVGNGYTF

J: TRBJ1-2
D: -
V: TRBV10-3
size: -
DNA: TGTGCCACTGGACAGAAACACTACACCTTC
CDR3: CATGQKHYTF

J: TRBJ1-4
D: TRBD1
V: TRBV12-3/TRBV12-4
size: -
DNA: TGTGCCAGCAGTCCAGGCGCAGGGGGTGAAAAACTGTTTTTT
CDR3: CASSPGAGGEKLFF

J: TRBJ1-2
D: -
V: TRBV29-1
size: medium-sized
DNA: TGCAGCGTTGGTGAACCAGGAGCTAATGGCTACACCTTC
CDR3: CSVGEPGANGYTF

J: TRBJ1-2
D: -
V: TRBV5-6
size: few
DNA: TGTGCCAGCAGCTTTGACGGAGGGGGCACCTTC
CDR3: CASSFDGGGTF

J: TRBJ1-5
D: -
V: TRBV12-3/TRBV12-4
size: -
DNA: TGTGCCATCGGCGGCTATAGCAATCAGCCCCAGCATTTT
CDR3: CAIGGYSNQPQHF

J: TRBJ1-6
D: -
V: TRBV5-1
size: -
DNA: TGTGCCAGCAGCTCCCTTCAGGGCGGCAATTCACCCCTCCACTTT
CDR3: CASSSLQGGNSPLHF

J: TRBJ2-5
D: TRBD2
V: TRBV27
size: medium-sized
DNA: TGTGCCAGCAGGCCGGCGAGCGGGGGGGAAGAGACCCAGTACTTC
CDR3: CASRPASGGEETQYF

J: TRBJ2-6
D: TRBD2
V: TRBV15
size: -
DNA: TGTGCCACCAGCATGCTAGCGGGGGGGCCCGGCTCTGGGGCCAACGTCCTGACTTTC
CDR3: CATSMLAGGPGSGANVLTF

J: TRBJ2-5
D: TRBD2
V: TRBV19
size: -
DNA: TGTGCCAGTAGTTACCGGACTAGCGGCCCAGAGACCCAGTACTTC
CDR3: CASSYRTSGPETQYF

J: TRBJ2-5
D: -
V: TRBV6-2/TRBV6-3
size: -
DNA: TGTGCCAGCAGTGCGGAGACCCAGTACTTC
CDR3: CASSAETQYF

J: TRBJ2-2
D: -
V: TRBV6-4
size: -
DNA: TGTGCCAGCACGGAAGGGGACACCGGGGAGCTGTTTTTT
CDR3: CASTEGDTGELFF

J: TRBJ1-6
D: -
V: TRBV6-1
size: -
DNA: TGTGCCATCAGTGAGTCTGTTGTAGGCAGGGGATCACCCCTCCACTTT
CDR3: CAISESVVGRGSPLHF

J: TRBJ2-7
D: TRBD2
V: TRBV5-5
size: -
DNA: TGTGCCAGCAGTTTTGATCCCCGGACTAGCGGGGCTTACGAGCAGTACTTC
CDR3: CASSFDPRTSGAYEQYF

J: TRBJ2-1
D: -
V: TRBV20-1
size: few
DNA: TGCAGTGCTAGGGATAACGGGGTGTCATACAATGAGCAGTTCTTC
CDR3: CSARDNGVSYNEQFF

J: TRBJ2-1
D: TRBD2
V: TRBV6-2/TRBV6-3
size: -
DNA: TGTGCCAGCGCGGAAGTTAGCGGGGTTGTAGATGAGCAGTTCTTC
CDR3: CASAEVSGVVDEQFF

J: TRBJ2-7
D: -
V: TRBV15
size: -
DNA: TGTGCCACCAGCAGAGATCGGGCGGGACAAGCTTACGAGCAGTACTTC
CDR3: CATSRDRAGQAYEQYF

J: TRBJ2-2
D: -
V: TRBV12-3/TRBV12-4
size: few
DNA: TGTGCCAGCAGTCTGACAGCTCCCGGGGAGCTGTTTTTT
CDR3: CASSLTAPGELFF

J: TRBJ2-5
D: -
V: TRBV6-5
size: medium-sized
DNA: TGTGCCAGCAGGGGTCTTGGAGGTGGAGAGACCCAGTACTTC
CDR3: CASRGLGGGETQYF

J: TRBJ1-1
D: -
V: TRBV29-1
size: few
DNA: TGCAGCGCCGTACAGGGTCGGGTCACTGAAGCTTTCTTT
CDR3: CSAVQGRVTEAFF

J: TRBJ2-3
D: TRBD2
V: TRBV7-9
size: few
DNA: TGTGCCAGCTGGGCTAGCGGGGATCTAGATACGCAGTATTTT
CDR3: CASWASGDLDTQYF

J: TRBJ2-3
D: -
V: TRBV20-1
size: -
DNA: TGCAGTGCTAGTCTCCGGCAGGGTACAGATACGCAGTATTTT
CDR3: CSASLRQGTDTQYF

J: TRBJ1-4
D: -
V: TRBV5-3
size: -
DNA: TGTGCCAGAAGCTTGACTCAGGTAAGAACAACTAATGAAAAACTGTTTTTT
CDR3: CARSLTQVRTTNEKLFF

J: TRBJ1-5
D: TRBD1
V: TRBV6-1
size: -
DNA: TGTGCCAGCAGCGCAGGGGGGGACTACGGGCCCCAGCATTTT
CDR3: CASSAGGDYGPQHF

J: TRBJ2-7
D: TRBD1
V: TRBV10-3
size: -
DNA: TGTGCCATCAGCCCCGGACAGGGTTACTCCTACGAGCAGTACTTC
CDR3: CAISPGQGYSYEQYF

J: TRBJ1-2
D: -
V: TRBV27
size: few
DNA: TGTGCCACCGGGAGCAGGGATGGTGGCTACACCTTC
CDR3: CATGSRDGGYTF

J: TRBJ1-6
D: TRBD1
V: TRBV7-2
size: -
DNA: TGTGCCAGCAGGGGGACAGGGGTTTATAATTCACCCCTCCACTTT
CDR3: CASRGTGVYNSPLHF

J: TRBJ2-3
D: TRBD2
V: TRBV27
size: -
DNA: TGTGCCAGCAGTTTAGGGACTAGCGGGGGGGCCGCAGATACGCAGTATTTT
CDR3: CASSLGTSGGAADTQYF

J: TRBJ1-5
D: TRBD1
V: TRBV19
size: few
DNA: TGTGCCAGTAGGAAGACAGGGGTTTCCAATCAGCCCCAGCATTTT
CDR3: CASRKTGVSNQPQHF

J: TRBJ2-7
D: -
V: TRBV6-2/TRBV6-3
size: -
DNA: TGTGCCAGCAATACACCCCGGGCCGACTCATACGAGCAGTACTTC
CDR3: CASNTPRADSYEQYF

J: TRBJ2-7
D: TRBD1
V: TRBV12-3/TRBV12-4
size: -
DNA: TGTGCCAGCAGTGAAATTGGGACAGGAGCCTACGAGCAGTACTTC
CDR3: CASSEIGTGAYEQYF

J: TRBJ2-6
D: -
V: TRBV29-1
size: -
DNA: TGCAGCTCTAAAATTTCGGCCGGGGGCTCTGGGGCCAACGTCCTGACTTTC
CDR3: CSSKISAGGSGANVLTF

J: TRBJ2-1
D: TRBD2
V: TRBV7-9
size: -
DNA: TGTGCCAGCAGTTCTAGCGGGGGGGCCCCCTACAGTGAGCAGTTCTTC
CDR3: CASSSSGGAPYSEQFF

J: TRBJ1-2
D: -
V: TRBV7-2
size: few
DNA: TGTGCCAGCAGCTTAGTCCCGGGAGGCTATGGCTACACCTTC
CDR3: CASSLVPGGYGYTF

J: TRBJ2-2
D: -
V: TRBV5-1
size: few
DNA: TGCGCCAGCAGCATCACTAGTGGCTCCGGGGAGCTGTTTTTT
CDR3: CASSITSGSGELFF

J: TRBJ2-4
D: TRBD1
V: TRBV5-6
size: few
DNA: TGTGCCAGCAGCTTAACAGGGGAGGCCAAAAACATTCAGTACTTC
CDR3: CASSLTGEAKNIQYF

J: TRBJ2-7
D: -
V: TRBV11-1
size: medium-sized
DNA: TGTGCCAGCAGCTTACAGGAAGGGCCCTACGAGCAGTACTTC
CDR3: CASSLQEGPYEQYF

J: TRBJ1-5
D: -
V: TRBV10-3
size: few
DNA: TGTGCCATCAGTGAGTCAGTGGGAAGCAATCAGCCCCAGCATTTT
CDR3: CAISESVGSNQPQHF